Described below is a single T cell receptor beta chain sequence and its context. The antigen is undetermined. Full-length variable regions came from constant-region reverse primers plus semi-nested Nested Universal Primer A PCR. MiXCR, run by TCRdb on the 5' RACE reads, gives a single entry per CDR3 protein. The sample shows 6,800 or so distinct CDR3 sequences, approximately 60% of them seen only once. The CDR3 length is 14 residues. In germline, CDR1 is SNHLY, CDR2 FYNNEI. Between the trimmed V and J ends, which lost 3 bases and 0 bases, there was a span of 8 bases. Study-wide points: Tumor memory CD4+ T cell TCR gene usage clustered with blood and lymph node memory CD4+ cells and lymph node naive CD4+ cells. Greatest tumor Treg TCR overlap was with tumor naive CD4+ cells.

Sequenced material: tumor-infiltrating memory CD4+ T cells sorted from the breast tumor. Subset noted: memory CD4+ T cells, CD4+CD45RO+CD25-. The J gene is TRBJ2-5, the V gene TRBV2; D tentatively reads TRBD1 or TRBD2 (6 bases each). The receptor comes from a female donor with breast cancer. Here the CDR3 DNA reads TGTGCCAGCAGTGAGGGGGGCAACCAAGAGACCCAGTACTTC. Translation gives CASSEGGNQETQYF.